This TCR beta chain was sequenced in a study of OX40 agonist ivuxolimab in advanced cancers. Using immunoSEQ multiplex PCR, the repertoire was profiled, and TCRdb retains in-frame clones only, with some absent. The sample lists about 71,000 clones; 84% were seen once. V was shortened by 5 bases and J by 2 bases, with 7 bases between the two germline ends. The CDR3 spans 13 residues. Germline-derived CDR1 and CDR2 are SGHTA and FQGNSA. This sequence was found in an adult with an advanced solid tumor such as melanoma, head and neck, liver or kidney cancer. The sample in question was CD4+ or CD8+ T cells sorted from blood, obtained in a trial of the OX40 agonist ivuxolimab. V is TRBV7-2 and J is TRBJ1-5; D not certain. The CDR3 spells CASSPSRNQPQHF. The CDR3 coding sequence is TGTGCCAGCAGCCCCTCCCGCAATCAGCCCCAGCATTTT.